Following are 12 T cell receptor beta chains from one sample sequenced in a study of regulatory T cells in long-lasting Graves disease. Noted time point: persistent/refractory GD, antithyroid drugs over 5 years with positive TRAb. PBMC-derived RNA was used for the TCR library. Researchers made TCR beta libraries by using iRepertoire HTBI primers and running Arm-PCR on CDR3 regions. MiXCR was run by TCRdb on the multiplex PCR reads, yielding one entry per CDR3 protein. The sample contains 420,000 or so distinct CDR3 sequences, about a quarter of which appear only once. The sample in question was peripheral blood mononuclear cells (PBMCs), obtained when the disease was refractory, from a patient treated with antithyroid drugs. These TCRs come from a female donor with Graves disease.

The chain uses TRBV2 and TRBJ2-7, with D possibly matching TRBD1 (6 bases). This CDR3 is built from 14 residues. Germline CDR1 SNHLY, CDR2 FYNNEI. The ends were cut back, 3 bases at V and 3 bases at J, with 12 bases in the middle. The CDR3 here is CASSDQGISYEQYF. The CDR3 DNA is TGTGCCAGCAGTGACCAGGGGATCAGCTACGAGCAGTACTTC.

This clonotype was found a few times. The V call is TRBV14, the J call TRBJ1-1; D possibly corresponds to TRBD1 (6 bases). CDR1 and CDR2 (germline): SGHDN, FVKESK. This CDR3 contains 13 residues. Trimming pared 4 bases from V and 11 bases from J, leaving 17 bases between. DNA for the CDR3: TGTGCCAGCAGCCTCCCAGGGGACACGGGCGCTTTCTTT. It translates to CASSLPGDTGAFF.

This clonotype was observed a handful of times. V gene TRBV6-1 combines with J gene TRBJ1-2; 10 bases fit TRBD1. The CDR3 is made up of 16 amino acids. CDR1 and CDR2 from the germline V gene are MNHNS and SASEGT. V lost 6 bases, J lost 5 bases, and 12 bases stayed unmatched. DNA for the CDR3: TGTGCCAGCAGGGCGGGACAGGGGCTTCCCCTATATGGCTACACCTTC. It codes for CASRAGQGLPLYGYTF.

This clonotype was recorded many times. The V and J genes are TRBV7-9 and TRBJ2-7; D is undetermined. This CDR3 spans 15 amino acids. The V end lost 3 bases, the J end lost 2 bases, and 14 bases lay between the germline ends. CDR1 and CDR2 from the germline V gene are SEHNR and FQNEAQ (reference sequence). The CDR3 protein is CASSLAGLEPYEQYF. In DNA, the CDR3 is TGTGCCAGCAGCTTGGCTGGTCTGGAACCCTACGAGCAGTACTTC.

This clonotype appeared many times. The chain combines TRBV3-1 with TRBJ2-7; TRBD1 agrees at 9 bases. V lost 4 bases, J lost 6 bases, and 7 bases stayed unmatched. CDR1 and CDR2 (germline): LGHDT, YNNKEL (reference sequence). The CDR3 length is 14 residues. In DNA, the CDR3 is TGTGCCAGCAGCCCCACCGGGACAGGGCCCGAGCAGTACTTC. It translates to CASSPTGTGPEQYF.

The sample holds many counts of this clonotype. The chain couples TRBV28 to TRBJ2-7; 7 bases agree with TRBD2. The CDR3 has 16 residues. From germline, CDR1 is MDHEN and CDR2 SYDVKM. Losses at the gene ends were 4 bases for V and 3 bases for J; bases not matched to a gene: 12. The CDR3 spells CASSSYEALADYEQYF. The CDR3 DNA sequence: TGTGCCAGCAGTTCCTACGAAGCCCTAGCGGACTACGAGCAGTACTTC. Supplemented by reference TRBV28 and TRBJ2-7, the full variable domain reads DVKVTQSSRYLVKRTGEKVFLECVQDMDHENMFWYRQDPGLGLRLIYFSYDVKMKEKGDIPEGYSVSREKKERFSLILESASTNQTSMYLCASSSYEALADYEQYFGPGTRLTVT.

In its sample, this clonotype was seen a few times. The chain links TRBV27 to TRBJ1-5, with 7 bases fitting TRBD1. The CDR3 extends over 17 amino acids. Trimming at V came to 3 bases and at J to 1 base, leaving 9 bases not matched to a gene. Germline CDR1 MNHEY, CDR2 SMNVEV (reference sequence). CDR3 sequence (DNA): TGTGCCAGCAGTTTTTCCAGGGGGACTCTAAGCAATCAGCCCCAGCATTTT. It encodes CASSFSRGTLSNQPQHF.

Notes on this clonotype: This may come from a read error, since a much larger clone is one base off. The chain uses TRBV7-6 and TRBJ2-7; TRBD2 matches at 8 bases. CDR1 and CDR2 (germline): SGHVS, FNYEAQ. Trimming at V came to 4 bases and at J to 6 bases, leaving 5 bases not matched to a gene. This CDR3 is built from 13 residues. As DNA, the CDR3 is TGTGCCAGCAGCTCAAGCGGGAGATCCGAGCAGTACTTC. This gives the protein CASSSSGRSEQYF.

The chain employs TRBV2 and TRBJ1-6, with D perhaps TRBD1 (5 bases). Trimming left V 2 bases short and J 7 bases short, with 12 bases between. The CDR3 extends over 15 amino acids. Per germline, CDR1 SNHLY and CDR2 FYNNEI. The CDR3 protein is CASSERQGWNSPLHF. CDR3 DNA sequence: TGTGCCAGCAGTGAAAGGCAGGGTTGGAATTCACCCCTCCACTTT. Drawing the rest from reference TRBV2 and TRBJ1-6, the complete variable domain is EPEVTQTPSHQVTQMGQEVILRCVPISNHLYFYWYRQILGQKVEFLVSFYNNEISEKSEIFDDQFSVERPDGSNFTLKIRSTKLEDSAMYFCASSERQGWNSPLHFGNGTRLTVT.

This clonotype was picked up many times. The chain links TRBV12-3 or TRBV12-4 to TRBJ1-5; D gene unclear. The CDR3 has 13 amino acids. Between the trimmed V and J ends, which lost 0 bases and 4 bases, there was a span of 4 bases. This CDR3 is CASSLALNQPQHF. CDR3 bases: TGTGCCAGCAGTTTAGCCCTAAATCAGCCCCAGCATTTT.

At least ten counts were recorded for this clonotype. The chain is built from TRBV2 and TRBJ2-2, with D unresolved. The CDR3 length is 13 residues. V lost 7 bases to trimming and J lost 3 bases, with 9 bases between them. Germline-derived CDR1 and CDR2 are SNHLY and FYNNEI. The CDR3 region is CASIRGYTGELFF. The DNA for the CDR3 is TGTGCCAGCATCAGAGGTTACACCGGGGAGCTGTTTTTT.

Regarding this clonotype: A single base separates this from a much larger clone, so it may be a read error. The V gene is TRBV7-2, the J gene TRBJ1-4; tentatively, D is TRBD1 (5 bases). CDR1 is SGHTA and CDR2 is FQGNSA in the germline V gene. The CDR3 loop spans 11 amino acids. The CDR3 is CASSSGLKLSF. The CDR3 DNA follows: TGTGCCAGCAGCTCGGGACTGAAACTGTCTTTT.